The clone carrying this T cell receptor beta chain showed up many times. Its cognate antigen is unknown. This sample is drawn from a study of early T cells in non-severe SARS-CoV-2 infection. Study-level information: The chains were unpaired, and the sequenced material was bulk RNA from unsorted whole blood.

Attachment of unique molecular identifiers was made to individual cDNA molecules. Via MiXCR, TCRdb re-called the 5' RACE reads, giving one row per CDR3 protein. Of 20,000 to 25,000 distinct CDR3 sequences detected, roughly 3.5% appear once; the ten largest clones hold around 5.6%. Whole-study results and caveats: Comparison of clonotypes with VDJdb favored anti-spike CD8 responses while missing private and CD4 specificities.

The CDR3 has 18 residues. Germline trimming cut 5 bases from V and 0 bases from J; bases unmatched to any gene: 12. CDR1 and CDR2 from the germline V gene are MDHEN and SYDVKM. The receptor's source is an adult who was a healthcare worker with PCR-confirmed SARS-CoV-2 infection or an uninfected control (not recorded which). Sequenced: whole blood. The chain employs TRBV28 and TRBJ2-4; 8 nucleotides line up with TRBD1. The CDR3 loop reads CASSLYRGVPPAKNIQYF. For the CDR3, the DNA is TGTGCCAGCAGTCTCTACAGGGGGGTGCCCCCAGCCAAAAACATTCAGTACTTC.